This T cell receptor beta chain was captured in a study of blood T cell repertoires in COVID-19. Study-level background: Both acute and convalescent COVID-19 samples were obtained from the United States, Italy and Spain. The cDNA or gDNA used as material had been derived from T cells, B-cell-depleted T cells, or PBMCs.

In the authors' methods: Using reference gene primer amplification, nucleated cell counts were estimated. Data came from immunoSEQ multiplex PCR; TCRdb stores just in-frame clones and leaves some out. D and trimming were read from the DNA, whereas the V and J calls and clone size are those reported in that table. Among about 160,000 clones listed, approximately 80% were seen once. The TCR comes from a woman older than 75 with acute or convalescent COVID-19. Sequencing was done on a sample of peripheral blood.

CDR3 bases: TGTGCCAGCAGCGCCAGCGTTGACAGGGGCAGTGAAGCTTTCTTT. As protein: CASSASVDRGSEAFF. This sequence joins TRBV9 and TRBJ1-1, with 8 bases matching TRBD1. This CDR3 is built from 15 residues. The J segment lost 7 bases and the V segment lost 3 bases, leaving 11 bases of the junction unmatched. Germline-derived CDR1 and CDR2 are SGDLS and YYNGEE.